This passage covers 10 T cell receptor beta chains from one sample sequenced in a study of blood T cells in healthy people across ages. Alongside a J-beta primer mix, a sample-barcoded 5' primer served in a second PCR lasting roughly 7 to 11 cycles. TCRdb re-called the 5' RACE reads through MiXCR, storing one row per CDR3 protein. The repertoire consists of about 1.5 million distinct CDR3 sequences, with roughly two fifths occurring once and the leading ten covering around 4%. The specimen sequenced was blood. Source of these receptors: a woman younger than 35 in good health.

The chain has TRBV6-6 and TRBJ2-1, with D tentatively TRBD2 (6 bases). V gave up 6 bases and J gave up 0 bases, with 18 bases separating them. CDR1 and CDR2 (germline): MNHNY, SVGAGI (reference sequence). CDR3 size: 17 residues. The CDR3 nucleotides read TGTGCCAGCAGCCCCGGGGGTTTCTCCTTCTCCTACAATGAGCAGTTCTTC. This gives the protein CASSPGGFSFSYNEQFF.

This clonotype was seen a handful of times. The genes are TRBV12-3 or TRBV12-4 and TRBJ2-4, with 9 positions matching TRBD1. V gave up 3 bases and J gave up 9 bases; unmatched junction bases: 9. CDR3 size: 15 residues. CDR3 DNA sequence: TGTGCCAGCAGTTTTCAGGGACAGGGCCCGCGCATTCAGTACTTC. Its translation: CASSFQGQGPRIQYF.

This clonotype showed up just a few times. The gene calls are TRBV7-8 and TRBJ2-3; 13 nucleotides agree with TRBD2. This CDR3 comprises 16 residues. Germline V gene sequence: CDR1 SGHVS, CDR2 FQNEAQ. The junction had 7 bases not matched to a gene; V was cut back by 6 bases and J by 4 bases. The CDR3: CASSPPGLAGADTQYF. CDR3 nucleotides: TGTGCCAGCAGTCCTCCCGGACTAGCGGGGGCAGATACGCAGTATTTT.

This clonotype has just a few counts. The chain employs TRBV2 and TRBJ2-1; D may be TRBD2 (5 bases). Germline loops: CDR1 SNHLY, CDR2 FYNNEI. The CDR3 spans 15 residues. The ends were cut back, 4 bases at V and 0 bases at J, with 10 bases in the middle. This CDR3 reads CASSGLGSSYNEQFF. The CDR3 region has the DNA TGTGCCAGCAGTGGGCTGGGGAGCTCCTACAATGAGCAGTTCTTC.

The chain uses TRBV6-2 or TRBV6-3 and TRBJ2-1; TRBD1 matches at 7 bases. V lost 7 bases to trimming and J lost 8 bases; unmatched junction nucleotides: 8. Germline lookup yields CDR1 MNHEY and CDR2 SVGEGT. This CDR3 region has 13 residues. The DNA of the CDR3 is TGTGCCAGCACCCACAGGGGTCCCTATGAGCAGTTCTTC. Translating gives CASTHRGPYEQFF.

The gene calls are TRBV30 and TRBJ2-1; 11 bases are a match to TRBD2. Germline trimming cut 6 bases from V and 7 bases from J; bases unmatched to any gene: 8. From germline, CDR1 is GTSNPN and CDR2 SVGIG (reference sequence). CDR3 length equals 14 residues. This CDR3 reads CACTLAGDRNEQFF. The CDR3 DNA sequence: TGTGCCTGCACACTAGCGGGGGACAGAAATGAGCAGTTCTTC.

This clonotype showed up many times. This sequence joins TRBV12-3 or TRBV12-4 and TRBJ2-1; the D gene could be TRBD1 or TRBD2 (5 bases each). Between the trimmed V and J ends, which lost 6 bases and 7 bases, there was a span of 13 bases. The CDR3 is 13 amino acids. The CDR3 DNA reads TGTGCCAGCAGCCCCGGGGCTAATAATGAGCAGTTCTTC. The encoded protein is CASSPGANNEQFF.

V and J are TRBV29-1 and TRBJ2-5; 7 bases are shared with TRBD2. The CDR3 consists of 14 residues. Germline trimming cut 1 base from V and 11 bases from J; bases unmatched to any gene: 13. CDR1 SQVTM and CDR2 ANQGSEA come from the germline V gene. The CDR3 loop is CSVEGKLANNEQYF. Written as DNA, the CDR3 is TGCAGCGTTGAAGGAAAACTAGCGAACAATGAGCAGTACTTC.

This clonotype has just a few counts. V gene TRBV20-1 combines with J gene TRBJ1-2; no firm D call. The CDR3 spans 13 residues. V shed 1 base and J shed 4 bases, with 10 bases lying between them. CDR1 DFQATT and CDR2 SNEGSKA come from the germline V gene (reference sequence). This chain's CDR3 is CSARVLGGYGYTF. The CDR3 nucleotides read TGCAGTGCTAGAGTGCTGGGTGGCTATGGCTACACCTTC.

This clonotype was observed a few times. The rearrangement links TRBV12-5 to TRBJ2-5, with D tentatively TRBD2 (6 bases). The CDR3 runs 13 residues. V was pared by 6 bases and J by 2 bases, with 10 bases between. The germline gives CDR1 LGHNT, CDR2 FRNRAP. DNA of the CDR3: TGTGCTAGTGGGACGGGACTTCAAGAGACCCAGTACTTC. It specifies CASGTGLQETQYF.